The 17 T cell receptor beta chains presented below share a single source sample, sequenced in a study of cytotoxic CD8 clonotypes in ibrutinib-treated CLL. Data came from immunoSEQ multiplex PCR; TCRdb stores just in-frame clones and leaves some out. The table includes roughly 97,000 clones, about 72% detected once. The sequencing here drew on PBMCs, taken after 12 months of ibrutinib treatment. The receptor set was obtained from a human donor with chronic lymphocytic leukemia.

The chain has TRBV7-2 and TRBJ2-2; no clear D gene. This CDR3 is built from 12 residues. Germline CDR1 reads SGHTA; CDR2 reads FQGNSA. Trimming shortened V by 7 bases and J by 7 bases, and 10 bases separated the two germline ends. The chain's CDR3 is CASTLLSGELFF. In nucleotides, the CDR3 is TGTGCCAGCACCCTACTGAGCGGGGAGCTGTTTTTT. The variable domain in full, with the rest retrieved from reference TRBV7-2 and TRBJ2-2, is GAGVSQSPSNKVTEKGKDVELRCDPISGHTALYWYRQSLGQGLEFLIYFQGNSAPDKSGLPSDRFSAERTGGSVSTLTIQRTQQEDSAVYLCASTLLSGELFFGEGSRLTVL.

The chain employs TRBV5-1 and TRBJ1-5; 9 positions match TRBD1. The CDR3 is made up of 16 amino acids. CDR1 SGHRS and CDR2 YFSETQ come from the germline V gene. V gave up 4 bases and J gave up 7 bases; unmatched junction bases: 12. Here the CDR3 reads CASSANPGQGRQPQHF. Here the CDR3 DNA reads TGCGCCAGCAGCGCAAATCCGGGACAGGGCAGGCAGCCCCAGCATTTT.

The chain is built from TRBV14 and TRBJ2-7; D ambiguous. The CDR3 has 12 residues. Trimming took 1 base from V and 9 from J, leaving 10 bases between them. Germline CDR1 is SGHDN and CDR2 is FVKESK. CDR3 sequence: CASSQADLVQYF. Here the CDR3 DNA reads TGTGCCAGCAGCCAAGCGGACCTCGTGCAGTACTTC.

This CDR3 is CASTLGATGGDTQYF. DNA for the CDR3: TGTGCCAGCACTTTGGGGGCCACCGGGGGAGATACGCAGTATTTT. The chain couples TRBV5-4 to TRBJ2-3; D may match TRBD1 or TRBD2 (6 bases each). The CDR3 covers 15 residues. V dropped 6 bases and J dropped 5 bases, with 19 bases sitting between them. Looked up from germline, CDR1 is SGHNT and CDR2 is YYREEE (reference sequence). The full variable domain, rest sourced from reference TRBV5-4 and TRBJ2-3, is ETGVTQSPTHLIKTRGQQVTLRCSSQSGHNTVSWYQQALGQGPQFIFQYYREEENGRGNFPPRFSGLQFPNYSSELNVNALELDDSALYLCASTLGATGGDTQYFGPGTRLTVL.

This chain joins TRBV5-1 and TRBJ2-1; 7 nucleotides line up with TRBD2. The junction had 16 bases not matched to a gene; V was cut back by 0 bases and J by 7 bases. Germline CDR1 SGHRS, CDR2 YFSETQ. The CDR3 sequence is 18 residues long. CDR3 region: CASSLAGGSGWVSNEQFF. As DNA, the CDR3 is TGCGCCAGCAGCTTGGCTGGGGGTAGCGGGTGGGTTTCGAATGAGCAGTTCTTC.

The V call is TRBV7-2, the J call TRBJ2-7; D is ambiguous. The CDR3 spans 14 residues. V lost 3 bases and J lost 12, with 21 bases in between. Germline values: CDR1 SGHTA, CDR2 FQGNSA. The CDR3 region is CASSFLGPPENTYF. The CDR3 DNA is TGTGCCAGCAGCTTCCTAGGGCCTCCAGAAAATACGTACTTC.

The CDR3 coding sequence is TGTGCCAGCTCACCACGTTCCATAGCAACTAATGAAAAACTGTTTTTT. Its protein is CASSPRSIATNEKLFF. The chain uses TRBV18 and TRBJ1-4, with D unclear. The V gene lost 1 base and the J gene lost 0 bases, with 9 bases spanning the gap. This CDR3 is 16 amino acids long. Germline assignment: CDR1 KGHSH and CDR2 LQKENI.

The sample holds one count of this clone. The chain has TRBV18 and TRBJ2-5, with TRBD1 matching 7 bases. The CDR3 spans 15 residues. Per the germline V gene, CDR1 is KGHSH and CDR2 is LQKENI. The ends lost 3 bases at V and 5 bases at J; junction bases unmatched: 9. CDR3 protein: CASSPQQGLAETQYF. Written as DNA, the CDR3 is TGTGCCAGCTCACCGCAACAGGGGCTGGCGGAGACCCAGTACTTC. Full variable domain (rest looked up from reference TRBV18 and TRBJ2-5): NAGVMQNPRHLVRRRGQEARLRCSPMKGHSHVYWYRQLPEEGLKFMVYLQKENIIDESGMPKERFSAEFPKEGPSILRIQQVVRGDSAAYFCASSPQQGLAETQYFGPGTRLLVL.

This chain connects TRBV9 to TRBJ2-3; 7 bases agree with TRBD1. The CDR3 totals 15 residues. Germline values: CDR1 SGDLS, CDR2 YYNGEE. Trimming removed 3 bases from V and 5 bases from J; junction bases left unmatched: 9. This CDR3 is CASSASTGRVDTQYF. The CDR3 bases are TGTGCCAGCAGCGCCTCGACAGGGCGGGTAGATACGCAGTATTTT.

The chain joins TRBV28 to TRBJ1-2; no firm D call. Germline-derived CDR1 and CDR2 are MDHEN and SYDVKM. CDR3 length: 12 residues. The V gene lost 4 bases and the J gene lost 5 bases, with 8 bases spanning the gap. CDR3 amino acids: CASSSLKYGYTF. Written as DNA, the CDR3 is TGTGCCAGCAGTTCGCTTAAATATGGCTACACCTTC.

The chain couples TRBV29-1 to TRBJ2-7; 10 bases are a match to TRBD2. Germline CDR1 SQVTM, CDR2 ANQGSEA. The V gene end was trimmed by 7 bases and the J gene end by 7 bases; junction bases not matched to a gene: 13. The CDR3 extends over 14 amino acids. CDR3 region: CSADAGTSAGEQYF. The DNA for the CDR3 is TGCAGCGCCGATGCCGGGACTAGCGCGGGGGAGCAGTACTTC.

The chain couples TRBV28 to TRBJ2-7; D is possibly TRBD1 or TRBD2 (5 bases each). The CDR3 has 16 residues. CDR1 and CDR2 from the germline V gene are MDHEN and SYDVKM. Trimming stripped 1 base from V and 0 bases from J, with 13 bases between. The CDR3 is CASSLYSGTGSYEQYF. For the CDR3, the DNA is TGTGCCAGCAGTTTATACTCCGGGACGGGCTCCTACGAGCAGTACTTC.

V gene TRBV30 combines with J gene TRBJ2-1, with D maybe TRBD2 (5 bases). V lost 6 bases and J lost 9, with 12 bases in between. The germline gives CDR1 GTSNPN, CDR2 SVGIG (reference sequence). This CDR3 is 11 amino acids long. As DNA, the CDR3 is TGTGCCTGTAGAGGGTGGGTTGAGCAGTTCTTC. Translated, it gives CACRGWVEQFF. Full variable domain (rest looked up from reference TRBV30 and TRBJ2-1): SQTIHQWPATLVQPVGSPLSLECTVEGTSNPNLYWYRQAAGRGLQLLFYSVGIGQISSEVPQNLSASRPQDRQFILSSKKLLLSDSGFYLCACRGWVEQFFGPGTRLTVL.

The chain couples TRBV25-1 to TRBJ2-5; D tentatively fits TRBD1 or TRBD2 (6 bases each). V was clipped by 6 bases and J by 4 bases, with 15 bases between them. This CDR3 is built from 14 residues. Germline lookup yields CDR1 MGHDK and CDR2 SYGVNS. CDR3 residues: CASSKAGEVETQYF. The CDR3 DNA is TGTGCCAGCAGCAAAGCAGGGGAGGTAGAGACCCAGTACTTC.

The chain combines TRBV5-4 with TRBJ2-3; D call uncertain. Trimming left V 4 bases short and J 4 bases short, with 13 bases between. The length of the CDR3 is 14 residues. From germline, CDR1 is SGHNT and CDR2 YYREEE (reference sequence). Here the CDR3 reads CASSGNVPPDTQYF. In nucleotides, the CDR3 is TGTGCCAGCAGCGGGAATGTACCTCCAGATACGCAGTATTTT.

This chain connects TRBV28 to TRBJ2-7; 10 nucleotides align to TRBD1. The CDR3 length is 15 residues. V was clipped by 4 bases and J by 4 bases; unmatched bases: 7. In germline, CDR1 is MDHEN, CDR2 SYDVKM. The DNA of the CDR3 is TGTGCCAGCAGTTCGACAGGGGGCGCTTGGTACGAGCAGTACTTC. Amino acids: CASSSTGGAWYEQYF.

Written as DNA, the CDR3 is TGTGCCAGCGCCTCAGGGGGCGGTCCATCGAACACCGGGGAGCTGTTTTTT. This sequence encodes CASASGGGPSNTGELFF. This rearrangement joins TRBV9 to TRBJ2-2; 8 bases are shared with TRBD1. J was trimmed by 0 bases and V by 7 bases; bases with no gene match: 11. The length of the CDR3 is 17 residues. Germline V lookup: CDR1 SGDLS, CDR2 YYNGEE.